A single sample gave rise to the 3 T cell receptor beta chains below, sequenced in a study of graft-versus-host responses after intestinal transplantation. These receptors' targets are unknown. The table came from immunoSEQ multiplex PCR; TCRdb's copy has only in-frame clones and leaves some out. The profile covers 100,000 or so clones, with about nine tenths appearing a single time and 0.18% taken by the ten largest. The sample consisted of unstimulated CD4+ T cells sorted from spleen or lymph node cells, taken before transplant. These receptors all stem from a human donor who was the organ donor for an intestinal transplant.

The CDR3, as DNA: TGTGCCAGCTCACCAAGTCGGCAGGCTGAAGCTTTCTTT. It translates to CASSPSRQAEAFF. The chain carries TRBV18 and TRBJ1-1; no reliable D call. The CDR3 length is 13 residues. Germline CDR1 reads KGHSH; CDR2 reads LQKENI. V dropped 2 bases and J dropped 6 bases, with 10 bases sitting between them.

J is TRBJ2-7 and V is TRBV6-1; 7 bases agree with TRBD1. With 5 bases clipped from V and 2 bases from J, the junction kept 6 bases outside the gene matches. Germline values: CDR1 MNHNS, CDR2 SASEGT. The CDR3 is 14 amino acids. The CDR3, as DNA: TGTGCCAGCAGTTCTAGGACAGGTCCCTACGAGCAGTACTTC. The encoded protein is CASSSRTGPYEQYF.

Written as DNA, the CDR3 is TGTGCCAGTAGTATCTCGGGGGGACTTGGTGAAGCTTTCTTT. It specifies CASSISGGLGEAFF. The chain employs TRBV19 and TRBJ1-1; possible D gene TRBD1, 5 bases. The CDR3 contains 14 residues. Trimming took 3 bases from V and 7 from J, leaving 15 bases between them. CDR1 and CDR2 (germline): LNHDA, SQIVND (reference sequence).